A selection of T cell receptor beta chains follows, all from one sample in a study of molecular identifiers for immune sequencing clone quantification. MiXCR, run by TCRdb on the PCR reads, gives a single entry per CDR3 protein. The sample yields under 650,000 distinct CDR3 sequences, nearly 20% seen once. The sequencing input was naive CD8+ T cells from blood, with Jurkat cell RNA spiked in. Receptor source: a human donor in good health. Some libraries in this study had Jurkat cell RNA spiked in. The CDR3 runs from the conserved cysteine through the conserved F or W. The order of the fields is J gene, D gene, V gene, clone size, CDR3 protein, CDR3 DNA. A D gene is named only where the DNA matches it firmly. Only some rows state a clone size, as once, few, many or a class for expanded clones.

>TRBJ2-3|TRBD2|TRBV12-3/TRBV12-4|many
CASSLVLAGGTDTQYF
TGTGCCAGCAGTTTAGTCCTAGCGGGAGGAACAGATACGCAGTATTTT
>TRBJ2-3|TRBD2|TRBV2|many
CASSVGSGRDTQYF
TGTGCCAGCAGTGTCGGAAGCGGGAGAGATACGCAGTATTTT
>TRBJ1-5|-|TRBV7-9|many
CASSPRTGASNQPQHF
TGTGCCAGCAGCCCAAGAACCGGTGCTAGCAATCAGCCCCAGCATTTT
>TRBJ1-4|TRBD1|TRBV25-1|many
CASSDWTGGPKLFF
TGTGCCAGCAGTGATTGGACAGGGGGCCCGAAGCTGTTTTTT
>TRBJ2-2|-|TRBV27|few
CASSSIYRAGELFF
TGTGCCAGCAGTTCCATATATCGCGCCGGGGAGCTGTTTTTT
>TRBJ2-5|-|TRBV4-1|-
CASSQSPGEIQETQYF
TGCGCCAGCAGCCAAAGCCCAGGGGAAATCCAAGAGACCCAGTACTTC
>TRBJ2-7|-|TRBV29-1|many
CSVADSTYEQYF
TGCAGCGTTGCCGACTCGACCTACGAGCAGTACTTC
>TRBJ2-5|TRBD2|TRBV15|-
CATSREISASGDQETQYF
TGTGCCACCAGCAGAGAGATTTCGGCTAGCGGAGACCAAGAGACCCAGTACTTC
>TRBJ2-7|-|TRBV15|-
CATSSGTEGREQYF
TGTGCCACCAGCAGCGGGACTGAGGGACGGGAGCAGTACTTC
>TRBJ2-1|-|TRBV5-6|few
CASSLVGGGPYIPNEQFF
TGTGCCAGCAGCTTGGTCGGGGGAGGACCCTACATCCCCAATGAGCAGTTCTTC
>TRBJ1-2|-|TRBV6-2/TRBV6-3|many
CASSLMEVLYYGYTF
TGTGCCAGCAGTCTGATGGAGGTCCTTTATTATGGCTACACCTTC
>TRBJ1-2|-|TRBV6-6|many
CASSYWAGAAAYGYTF
TGTGCCAGCAGTTACTGGGCAGGGGCTGCGGCCTATGGCTACACCTTC
>TRBJ2-7|TRBD2|TRBV2|many
CASSEVGTSGVEQYF
TGTGCCAGCAGTGAAGTGGGGACTAGCGGGGTCGAGCAGTACTTC
>TRBJ2-2|-|TRBV19|-
CASSTDRTYTGELFF
TGTGCCAGTAGTACCGACAGGACTTACACCGGGGAGCTGTTTTTT
>TRBJ2-1|-|TRBV19|-
CASIGGPGPNEQFF
TGTGCCAGTATAGGAGGCCCGGGTCCTAATGAGCAGTTCTTC
>TRBJ1-6|-|TRBV14|many
CASSQGSSYNSPLHF
TGTGCCAGCAGCCAAGGGAGCTCCTATAATTCACCCCTCCACTTT
>TRBJ2-7|TRBD1|TRBV28|many
CASSPSQGFSYEQYF
TGTGCCAGCAGTCCCTCACAGGGGTTTAGCTACGAGCAGTACTTC
>TRBJ1-2|-|TRBV4-1|many
CASSQDRQSNYGYTF
TGCGCCAGCAGCCAAGATAGACAGAGTAACTATGGCTACACCTTC
>TRBJ2-1|TRBD1|TRBV27|few
CASIRTGGGSYNEQFF
TGTGCCAGCATTAGGACAGGGGGGGGGTCCTACAATGAGCAGTTCTTC
>TRBJ2-1|-|TRBV20-1|many
CSARDVRGSVNEQFF
TGCAGTGCTAGAGACGTACGGGGGTCGGTCAATGAGCAGTTCTTC
>TRBJ1-2|TRBD1|TRBV5-1|many
CASSYSGTGTDYGYTF
TGCGCCAGCAGCTATTCCGGGACAGGTACAGACTATGGCTACACCTTC
>TRBJ1-5|-|TRBV13|many
CASSLYRGNQPQHF
TGTGCCAGCAGCTTATATAGGGGCAATCAGCCCCAGCATTTT
>TRBJ1-5|-|TRBV13|many
CASSSGQNNQPQHF
TGTGCCAGCAGCTCCGGACAGAACAATCAGCCCCAGCATTTT
>TRBJ1-5|-|TRBV9|many
CASSTKTESNQPQHF
TGTGCCAGCAGCACCAAGACGGAATCCAATCAGCCCCAGCATTTT
>TRBJ2-3|TRBD2|TRBV20-1|-
CSARGGLAGVTQYF
TGCAGTGCTAGAGGGGGACTAGCGGGGGTTACGCAGTATTTT
>TRBJ2-5|TRBD2|TRBV5-4|many
CASRWSSGGQETQYF
TGTGCCAGCAGATGGAGTAGCGGGGGACAAGAGACCCAGTACTTC
>TRBJ2-1|-|TRBV5-1|many
CASSLEGVWNEQFF
TGCGCCAGCAGCTTGGAAGGGGTGTGGAATGAGCAGTTCTTC
>TRBJ1-1|-|TRBV3-1|many
CASSQEWGWTEAFF
TGTGCCAGCAGCCAAGAATGGGGGTGGACTGAAGCTTTCTTT
>TRBJ1-6|TRBD1|TRBV20-1|few
CSAPQTGVDSPLHF
TGCAGTGCGCCCCAGACAGGGGTGGATTCACCCCTCCACTTT
>TRBJ2-3|-|TRBV3-1|many
CASSEPLGNGDTQYF
TGTGCCAGCAGCGAGCCCTTAGGGAACGGAGATACGCAGTATTTT
>TRBJ1-5|-|TRBV27|many
CASRLTGYSNQPQHF
TGTGCCAGCAGACTTACAGGGTATAGCAATCAGCCCCAGCATTTT
>TRBJ1-1|TRBD1|TRBV6-5|many
CASTPATGGEGAFF
TGTGCCAGCACCCCCGCAACAGGGGGCGAGGGAGCTTTCTTT